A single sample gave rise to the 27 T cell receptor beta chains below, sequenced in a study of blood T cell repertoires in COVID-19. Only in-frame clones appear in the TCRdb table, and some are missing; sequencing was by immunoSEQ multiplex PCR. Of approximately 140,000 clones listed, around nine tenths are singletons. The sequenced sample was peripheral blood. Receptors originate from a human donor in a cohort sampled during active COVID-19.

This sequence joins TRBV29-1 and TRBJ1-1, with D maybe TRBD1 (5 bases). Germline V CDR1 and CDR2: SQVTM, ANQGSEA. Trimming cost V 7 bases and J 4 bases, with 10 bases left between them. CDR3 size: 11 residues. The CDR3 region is CSESRVTEAFF. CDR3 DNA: TGCAGCGAGTCCAGGGTCACTGAAGCTTTCTTT.

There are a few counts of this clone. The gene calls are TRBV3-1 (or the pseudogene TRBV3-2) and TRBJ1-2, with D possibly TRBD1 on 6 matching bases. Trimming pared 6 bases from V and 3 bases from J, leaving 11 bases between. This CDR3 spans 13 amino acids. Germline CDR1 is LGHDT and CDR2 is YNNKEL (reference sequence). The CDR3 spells CASSRQVDYGYTF. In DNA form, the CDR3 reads TGTGCCAGCAGTCGACAGGTCGACTATGGCTACACCTTC.

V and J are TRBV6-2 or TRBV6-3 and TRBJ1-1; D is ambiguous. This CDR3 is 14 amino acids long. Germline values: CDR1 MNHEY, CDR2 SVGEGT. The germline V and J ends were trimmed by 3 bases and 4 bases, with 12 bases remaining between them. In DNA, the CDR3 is TGTGCCAGCAGTTATCCGGGAGGGCCCACTGAAGCTTTCTTT. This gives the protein CASSYPGGPTEAFF.

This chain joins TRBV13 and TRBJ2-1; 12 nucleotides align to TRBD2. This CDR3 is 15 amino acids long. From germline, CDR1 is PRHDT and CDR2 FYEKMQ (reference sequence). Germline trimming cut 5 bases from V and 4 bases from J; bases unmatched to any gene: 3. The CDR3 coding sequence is TGTGCCAGCAGCCTGGGACTAGCGGGTTACAATGAGCAGTTCTTC. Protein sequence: CASSLGLAGYNEQFF.

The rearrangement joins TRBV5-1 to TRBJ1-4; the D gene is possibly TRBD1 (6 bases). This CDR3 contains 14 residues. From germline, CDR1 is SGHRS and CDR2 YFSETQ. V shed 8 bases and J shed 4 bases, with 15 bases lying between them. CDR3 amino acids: CASSPGQNNEKLFF. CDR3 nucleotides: TGCGCCAGTAGCCCCGGACAGAATAATGAAAAACTGTTTTTT.

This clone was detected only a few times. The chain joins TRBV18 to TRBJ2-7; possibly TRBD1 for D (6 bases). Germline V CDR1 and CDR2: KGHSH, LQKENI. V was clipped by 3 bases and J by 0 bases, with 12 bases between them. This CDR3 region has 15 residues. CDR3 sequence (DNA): TGTGCCAGCTCACCCGAAGGACAGAGCTCCTACGAGCAGTACTTC. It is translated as CASSPEGQSSYEQYF.

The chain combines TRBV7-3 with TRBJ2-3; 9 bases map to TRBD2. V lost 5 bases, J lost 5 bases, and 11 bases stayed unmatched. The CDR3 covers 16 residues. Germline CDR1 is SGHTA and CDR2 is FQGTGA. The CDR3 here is CASSRAAGGPGDTQYF. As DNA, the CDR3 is TGTGCCAGCAGCCGTGCCGCGGGAGGGCCGGGAGATACGCAGTATTTT.

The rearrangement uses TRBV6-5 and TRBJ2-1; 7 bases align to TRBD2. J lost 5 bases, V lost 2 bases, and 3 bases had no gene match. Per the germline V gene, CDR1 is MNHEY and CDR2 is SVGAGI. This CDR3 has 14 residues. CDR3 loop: CASSYGRVNNEQFF. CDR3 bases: TGTGCCAGCAGTTACGGGAGGGTTAACAATGAGCAGTTCTTC.

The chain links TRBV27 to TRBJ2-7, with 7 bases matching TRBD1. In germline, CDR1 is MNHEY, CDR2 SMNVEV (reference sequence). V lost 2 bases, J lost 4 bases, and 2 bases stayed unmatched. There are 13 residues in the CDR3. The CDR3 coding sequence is TGTGCCAGCAGTTTAGGCAGGGGGTACGAGCAGTACTTC. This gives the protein CASSLGRGYEQYF.

CDR3 in amino acids: CASSQSAGKWGYEQFF. CDR3 nucleotide sequence: TGTGCCAGCAGCCAATCCGCGGGGAAATGGGGGTATGAGCAGTTCTTC. The rearrangement links TRBV3-1 (or the pseudogene TRBV3-2) to TRBJ2-1; D may be TRBD2 (6 bases). This CDR3 spans 16 amino acids. Trimming left V 2 bases short and J 8 bases short, with 19 bases between. Germline CDR1 LGHDT, CDR2 YNNKEL (reference sequence).

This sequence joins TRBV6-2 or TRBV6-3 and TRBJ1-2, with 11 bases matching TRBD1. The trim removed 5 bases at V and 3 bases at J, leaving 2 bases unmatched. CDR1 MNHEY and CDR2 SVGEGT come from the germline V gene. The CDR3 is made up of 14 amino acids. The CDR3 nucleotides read TGTGCCAGCAGTGGGACAGGGGGTTACTATGGCTACACCTTC. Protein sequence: CASSGTGGYYGYTF.

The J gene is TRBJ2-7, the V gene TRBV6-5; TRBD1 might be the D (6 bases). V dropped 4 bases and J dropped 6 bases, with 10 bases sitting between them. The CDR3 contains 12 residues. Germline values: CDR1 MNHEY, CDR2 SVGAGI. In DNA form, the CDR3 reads TGTGCCAGCAGTTTAGACAGGAGCGAGCAGTACTTC. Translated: CASSLDRSEQYF.

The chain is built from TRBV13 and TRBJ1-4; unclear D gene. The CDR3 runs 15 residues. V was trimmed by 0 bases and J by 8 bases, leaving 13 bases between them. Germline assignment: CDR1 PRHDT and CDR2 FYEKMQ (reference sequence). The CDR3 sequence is CASSLGSAEREKLFF. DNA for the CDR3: TGTGCCAGCAGCTTAGGGAGTGCAGAGCGCGAAAAACTGTTTTTT.

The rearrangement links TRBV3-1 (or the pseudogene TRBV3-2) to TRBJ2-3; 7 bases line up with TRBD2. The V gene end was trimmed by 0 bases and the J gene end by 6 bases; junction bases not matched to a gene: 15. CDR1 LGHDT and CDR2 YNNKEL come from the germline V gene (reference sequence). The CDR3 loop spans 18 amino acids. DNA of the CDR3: TGTGCCAGCAGCCAAGATCGTCAGCGGGGCGACCGTAGGGATACGCAGTATTTT. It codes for CASSQDRQRGDRRDTQYF.

For the CDR3, the DNA is TGTGCCAGTAGATTGCAGGGGGCTTACGAGCAGTACTTC. Its protein product is CASRLQGAYEQYF. The chain combines TRBV19 with TRBJ2-7, with 8 positions matching TRBD1. The CDR3 loop spans 13 amino acids. Trimming took 6 bases from V and 4 from J; bases not matched to a gene: 5. From germline, CDR1 is LNHDA and CDR2 SQIVND (reference sequence). The entire variable domain, with the rest obtained from reference TRBV19 and TRBJ2-7, is as follows: DGGITQSPKYLFRKEGQNVTLSCEQNLNHDAMYWYRQDPGQGLRLIYYSQIVNDFQKGDIAEGYSVSREKKESFPLTVTSAQKNPTAFYLCASRLQGAYEQYFGPGTRLTVT.

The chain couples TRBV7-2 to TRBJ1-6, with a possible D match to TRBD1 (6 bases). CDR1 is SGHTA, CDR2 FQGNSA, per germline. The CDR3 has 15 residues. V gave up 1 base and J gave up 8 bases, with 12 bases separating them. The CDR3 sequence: CASSLGAGEHSPLHF. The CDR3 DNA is TGTGCCAGCAGCTTAGGGGCAGGGGAACATTCACCCCTCCACTTT.

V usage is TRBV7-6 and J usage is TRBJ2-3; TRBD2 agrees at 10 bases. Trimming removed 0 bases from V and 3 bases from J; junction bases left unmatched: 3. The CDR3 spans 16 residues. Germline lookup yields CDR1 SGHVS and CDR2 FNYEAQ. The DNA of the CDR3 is TGTGCCAGCAGCTTAGCACTAGCGGGGCTTACAGATACGCAGTATTTT. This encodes CASSLALAGLTDTQYF.

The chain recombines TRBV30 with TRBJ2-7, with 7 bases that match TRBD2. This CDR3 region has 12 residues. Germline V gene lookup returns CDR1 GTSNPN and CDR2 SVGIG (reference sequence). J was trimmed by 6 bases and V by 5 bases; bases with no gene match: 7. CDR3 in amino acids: CAWGEGSGEQYF. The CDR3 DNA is TGTGCCTGGGGGGAGGGTTCGGGCGAGCAGTACTTC.

The chain's CDR3 is CATSREDRGPYEQYF. In DNA, the CDR3 is TGTGCCACCAGCAGAGAGGACAGGGGGCCCTACGAGCAGTACTTC. The V call is TRBV15, the J call TRBJ2-7, with TRBD1 identical over 11 bases. From germline, CDR1 is LNHNV and CDR2 YYDKDF (reference sequence). The length of the CDR3 is 15 residues. The junction had 0 bases not matched to a gene; V was cut back by 0 bases and J by 2 bases.

This CDR3 reads CASSFTGAVGEQFF. As DNA, the CDR3 is TGTGCCAGCAGCTTTACAGGGGCCGTGGGTGAGCAGTTCTTC. The chain has TRBV7-8 and TRBJ2-1, with 7 bases lining up with TRBD1. The CDR3 extends over 14 amino acids. Germline loops: CDR1 SGHVS, CDR2 FQNEAQ. The ends lost 3 bases at V and 9 bases at J; junction bases unmatched: 8.

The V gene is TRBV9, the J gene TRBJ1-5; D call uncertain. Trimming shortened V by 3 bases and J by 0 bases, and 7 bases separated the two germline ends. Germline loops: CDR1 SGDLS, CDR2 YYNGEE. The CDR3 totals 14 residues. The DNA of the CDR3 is TGTGCCAGCAGCGCCGGGTATAGCAATCAGCCCCAGCATTTT. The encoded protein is CASSAGYSNQPQHF.

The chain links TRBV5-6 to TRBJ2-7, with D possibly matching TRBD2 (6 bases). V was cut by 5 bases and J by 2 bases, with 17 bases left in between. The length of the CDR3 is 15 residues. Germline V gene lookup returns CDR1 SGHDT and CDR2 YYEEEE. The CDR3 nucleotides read TGTGCCAGCAGACTTGGGGGGAAGCGGGCCTACGAGCAGTACTTC. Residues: CASRLGGKRAYEQYF.

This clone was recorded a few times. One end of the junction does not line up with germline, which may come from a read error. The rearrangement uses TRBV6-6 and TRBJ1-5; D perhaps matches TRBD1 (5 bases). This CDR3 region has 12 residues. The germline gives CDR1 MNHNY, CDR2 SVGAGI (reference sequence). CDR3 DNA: TGTGCCAGCAGTTACACCAGGACGGGGGAAAGTTTT. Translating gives CASSYTRTGESF.

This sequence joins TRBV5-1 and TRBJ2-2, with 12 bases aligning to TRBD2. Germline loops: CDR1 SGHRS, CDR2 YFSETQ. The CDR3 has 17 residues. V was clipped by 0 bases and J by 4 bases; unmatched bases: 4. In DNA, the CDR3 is TGCGCCAGCAGCTTGGATCTAGCGGGAGGGGGCACCGGGGAGCTGTTTTTT. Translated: CASSLDLAGGGTGELFF.

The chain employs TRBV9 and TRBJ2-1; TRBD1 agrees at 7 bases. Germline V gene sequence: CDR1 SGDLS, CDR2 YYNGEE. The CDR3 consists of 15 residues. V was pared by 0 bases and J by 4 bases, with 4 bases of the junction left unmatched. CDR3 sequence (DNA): TGTGCCAGCAGCGTAGTGTCAGGGGGTTACAATGAGCAGTTCTTC. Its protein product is CASSVVSGGYNEQFF.

CDR3 nucleotides: TGTGCCAGCAGTTGGGACAGTACTTCTACTAGCACAGATACGCAGTATTTT. Its translation: CASSWDSTSTSTDTQYF. The chain links TRBV28 to TRBJ2-3; TRBD1 agrees at 7 bases. CDR1 MDHEN and CDR2 SYDVKM come from the germline V gene. V lost 4 bases, J lost 0 bases, and 10 bases stayed unmatched. The CDR3 spans 17 residues.

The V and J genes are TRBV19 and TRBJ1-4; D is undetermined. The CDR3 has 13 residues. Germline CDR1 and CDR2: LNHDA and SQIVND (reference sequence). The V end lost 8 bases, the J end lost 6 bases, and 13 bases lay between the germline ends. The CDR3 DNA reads TGTGCCAGTGGCCGGACTAGGGATGAAAAACTGTTTTTT. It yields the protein CASGRTRDEKLFF.